This paragraph reports one TCR beta chain. Its antigen is not identified. The data stem from a study of cytomegalovirus exposure and HLA in healthy donors. Study-wide context: The platform used for the roughly 130 validation repertoires matched that of the 600 to 800 first-cohort repertoires, a later analysis reported. General study results and limits: In the 120 or so validation repertoires, 85% to 95% of cluster scores exceeded 0, per a later analysis. Some public TCRs appeared in many individuals, while most sequences were rare. CMV antigen specificity was confirmed in vitro for a few CMV-associated chains.

V was shortened by 4 bases and J by 3 bases, with 8 bases between the two germline ends. Germline values: CDR1 SGHRS, CDR2 YFSETQ. The CDR3 runs to 13 residues. Method: immunoSEQ multiplex PCR; TCRdb's copy keeps in-frame clones and lacks some. The table lists hundreds of thousands of clones, over 75% of them singletons. Sequenced sample: PBMCs. The genes are TRBV5-1 and TRBJ1-5; D uncertain. The sequence was collected from a man between 18 and 29 years old in good health and CMV-seropositive. The CDR3 region is CASSEGPNQPQHF. DNA of the CDR3: TGCGCCAGCAGCGAAGGGCCCAATCAGCCCCAGCATTTT.